This TCR beta chain was documented in a study of cytomegalovirus exposure and HLA in healthy donors. In the study overall: Sequencing of about 200 million T cells in an earlier analysis found 100 million or so unique TCR beta sequences. Study results and caveats: Later findings reportedly placed an Asian-associated ancestry cluster below the approximately 620-donor mean for N-insertions. Around 18,000 TCR beta sequences were associated with HLA alleles at 0.05 false discovery rate in a later analysis.

V shed 10 bases and J shed 4 bases, with 7 bases lying between them. Germline CDR1 SEHNR, CDR2 FQNEAQ (reference sequence). This CDR3 is built from 10 residues. The PCR contained 60 Vbeta and 13 Jbeta primers. The repertoire was sequenced with immunoSEQ multiplex PCR; TCRdb's copy has only in-frame clones and lacks some. The sample includes some 180,000 clones, 75% to 80% of them seen just once. About this clone: Its target is unknown.

The rearrangement links TRBV7-9 to TRBJ1-1; D perhaps matches TRBD1 (5 bases). This clonotype originated in a female donor in good health and CMV-seronegative. Sequenced: PBMCs. This CDR3 is CATGGTEAFF. The DNA for the CDR3 is TGTGCCACGGGGGGCACTGAAGCTTTCTTT.